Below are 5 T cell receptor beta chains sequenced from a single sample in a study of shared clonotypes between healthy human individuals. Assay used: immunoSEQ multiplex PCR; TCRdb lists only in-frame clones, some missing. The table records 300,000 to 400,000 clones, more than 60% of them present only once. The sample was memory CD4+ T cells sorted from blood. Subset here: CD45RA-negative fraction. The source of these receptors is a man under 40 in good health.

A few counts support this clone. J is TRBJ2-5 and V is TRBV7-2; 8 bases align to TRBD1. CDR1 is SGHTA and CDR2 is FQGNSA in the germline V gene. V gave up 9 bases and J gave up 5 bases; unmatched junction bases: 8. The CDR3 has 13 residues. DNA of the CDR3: TGTGCCAGTGGACAGGGCCAAGGGGAGACCCAGTACTTC. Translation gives CASGQGQGETQYF.

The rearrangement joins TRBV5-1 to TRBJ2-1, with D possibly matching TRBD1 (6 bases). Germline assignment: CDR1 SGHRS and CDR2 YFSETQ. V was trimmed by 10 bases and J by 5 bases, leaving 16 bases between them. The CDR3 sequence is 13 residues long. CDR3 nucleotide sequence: TGCGCCGGATCCCGGGACAACAACAATGAGCAGTTCTTC. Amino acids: CAGSRDNNNEQFF.

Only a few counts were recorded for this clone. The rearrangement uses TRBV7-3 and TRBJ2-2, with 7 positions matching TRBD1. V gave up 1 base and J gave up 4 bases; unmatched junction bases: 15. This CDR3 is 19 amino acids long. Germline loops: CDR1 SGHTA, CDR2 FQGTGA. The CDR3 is CASSLNPPGQGQPTGELFF. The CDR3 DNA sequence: TGTGCCAGCAGCTTAAACCCCCCCGGGCAGGGACAGCCCACCGGGGAGCTGTTTTTT.

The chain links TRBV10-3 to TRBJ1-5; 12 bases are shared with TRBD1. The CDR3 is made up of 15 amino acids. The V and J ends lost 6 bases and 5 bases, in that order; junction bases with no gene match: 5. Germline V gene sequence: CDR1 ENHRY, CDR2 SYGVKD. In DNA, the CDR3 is TGTGCCATCAGGGGGACAGGGGGCGCCGATCAGCCCCAGCATTTT. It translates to CAIRGTGGADQPQHF.

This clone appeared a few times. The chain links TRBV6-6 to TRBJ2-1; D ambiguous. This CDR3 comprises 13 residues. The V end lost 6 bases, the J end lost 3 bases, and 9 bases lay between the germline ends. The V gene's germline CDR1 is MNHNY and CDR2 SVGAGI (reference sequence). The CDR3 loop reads CASSSTDYNEQFF. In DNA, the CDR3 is TGTGCCAGCAGCAGCACAGACTACAATGAGCAGTTCTTC.